The T cell receptor (beta chain) described here comes from a study of blood T cells in healthy people across ages. Study information: The capture of about one barcoded beta molecule per two T cells was achieved by template switching.

This clonotype was detected only a few times. Then a second PCR, running roughly 6 to 11 cycles, was carried out with a sample-barcoded 5' primer and a J-beta primer mix. TCRdb analysed the 5' RACE reads with MiXCR anew, one entry per CDR3 protein. The sample carries over 550,000 distinct CDR3 sequences, about 30% recorded once. Isolated PBMCs totaled at least 7 million in each sample. V gave up 7 bases and J gave up 7 bases, with 13 bases separating them. Germline V gives CDR1 SQVTM, CDR2 ANQGSEA. The CDR3 extends over 12 amino acids. This TCR came from a woman older than 75 in good health. The V gene is TRBV29-1, the J gene TRBJ2-2; the D is unclear. The sequenced sample consisted of blood. This CDR3 is CSAVLSIGELFF. DNA of the CDR3: TGCAGCGCTGTATTGTCGATCGGGGAGCTGTTTTTT.